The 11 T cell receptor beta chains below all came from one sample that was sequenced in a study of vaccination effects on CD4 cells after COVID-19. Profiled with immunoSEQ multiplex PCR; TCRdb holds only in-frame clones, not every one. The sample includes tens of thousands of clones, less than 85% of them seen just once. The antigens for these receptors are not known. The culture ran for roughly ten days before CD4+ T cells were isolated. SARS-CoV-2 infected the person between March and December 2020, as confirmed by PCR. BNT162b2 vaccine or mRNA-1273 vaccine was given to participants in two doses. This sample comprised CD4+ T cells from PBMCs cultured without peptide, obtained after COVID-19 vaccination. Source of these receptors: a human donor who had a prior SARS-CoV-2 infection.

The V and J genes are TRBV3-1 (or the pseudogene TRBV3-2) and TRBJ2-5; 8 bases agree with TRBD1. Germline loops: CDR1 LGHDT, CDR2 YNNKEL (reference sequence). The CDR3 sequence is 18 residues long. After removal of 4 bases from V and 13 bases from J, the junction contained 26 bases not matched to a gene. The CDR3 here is CASSPYQGASPSLRAGYF. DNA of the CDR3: TGTGCCAGCAGCCCGTATCAGGGGGCCAGCCCTTCCCTCAGGGCTGGGTACTTC.

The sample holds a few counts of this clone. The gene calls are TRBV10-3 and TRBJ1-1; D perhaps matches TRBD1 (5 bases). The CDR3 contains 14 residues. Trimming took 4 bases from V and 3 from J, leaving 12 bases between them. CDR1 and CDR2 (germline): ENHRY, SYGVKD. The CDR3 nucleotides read TGTGCCATCAGTGGCACCGGGACGGACACTGAAGCTTTCTTT. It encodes CAISGTGTDTEAFF.

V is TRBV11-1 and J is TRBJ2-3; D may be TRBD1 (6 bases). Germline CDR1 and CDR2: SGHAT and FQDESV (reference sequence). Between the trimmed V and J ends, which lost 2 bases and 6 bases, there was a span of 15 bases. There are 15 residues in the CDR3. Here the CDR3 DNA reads TGTGCCAGCAGCTTACCCGAGTTGGGGGCGGATACGCAGTATTTT. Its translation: CASSLPELGADTQYF. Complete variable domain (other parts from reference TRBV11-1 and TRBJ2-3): EAEVAQSPRYKITEKSQAVAFWCDPISGHATLYWYRQILGQGPELLVQFQDESVVDDSQLPKDRFSAERLKGVDSTLKIQPAELGDSAMYLCASSLPELGADTQYFGPGTRLTVL.

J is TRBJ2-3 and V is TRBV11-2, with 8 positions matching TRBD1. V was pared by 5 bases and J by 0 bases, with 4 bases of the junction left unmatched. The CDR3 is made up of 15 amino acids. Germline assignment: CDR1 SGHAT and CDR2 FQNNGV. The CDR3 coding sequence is TGTGCCAGCAGCCCACAGGGGGGTAGCACAGATACGCAGTATTTT. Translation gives CASSPQGGSTDTQYF.

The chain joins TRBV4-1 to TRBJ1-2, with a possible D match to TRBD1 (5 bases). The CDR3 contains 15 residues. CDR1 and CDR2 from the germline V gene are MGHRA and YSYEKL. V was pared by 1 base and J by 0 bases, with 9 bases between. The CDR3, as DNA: TGCGCCAGCAGCCAAGCTCCGACAGCTAACTATGGCTACACCTTC. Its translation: CASSQAPTANYGYTF.

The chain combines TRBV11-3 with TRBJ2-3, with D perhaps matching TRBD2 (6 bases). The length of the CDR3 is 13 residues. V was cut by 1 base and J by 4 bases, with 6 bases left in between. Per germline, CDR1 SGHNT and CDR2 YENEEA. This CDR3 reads CASSLGEADTQYF. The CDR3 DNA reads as TGTGCCAGCAGCTTAGGGGAGGCAGATACGCAGTATTTT.

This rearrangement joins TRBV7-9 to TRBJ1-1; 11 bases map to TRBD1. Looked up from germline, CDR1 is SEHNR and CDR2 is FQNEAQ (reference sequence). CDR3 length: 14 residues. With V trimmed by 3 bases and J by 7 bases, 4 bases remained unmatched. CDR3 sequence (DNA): TGTGCCAGCAGCTTCGGGGGACAGGGGGTTGAAGCTTTCTTT. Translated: CASSFGGQGVEAFF.

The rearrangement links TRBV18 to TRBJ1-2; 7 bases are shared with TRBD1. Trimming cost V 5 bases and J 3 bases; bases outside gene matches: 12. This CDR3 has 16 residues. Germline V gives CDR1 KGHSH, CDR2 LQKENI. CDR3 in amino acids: CASSAKPRTGYYGYTF. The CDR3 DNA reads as TGTGCCAGCTCAGCAAAACCTCGGACAGGCTACTATGGCTACACCTTC.

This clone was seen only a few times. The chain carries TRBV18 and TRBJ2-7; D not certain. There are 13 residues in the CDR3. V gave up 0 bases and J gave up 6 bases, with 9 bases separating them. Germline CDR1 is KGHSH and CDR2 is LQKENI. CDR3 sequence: CASSPPNNLEQYF. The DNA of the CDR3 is TGTGCCAGCTCACCACCTAATAACCTCGAGCAGTACTTC.

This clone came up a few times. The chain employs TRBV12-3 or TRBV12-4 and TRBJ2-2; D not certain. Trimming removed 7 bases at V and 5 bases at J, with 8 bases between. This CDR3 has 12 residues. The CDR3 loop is CASTRRTGELFF. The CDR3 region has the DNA TGTGCCAGCACACGAAGGACCGGGGAGCTGTTTTTT.

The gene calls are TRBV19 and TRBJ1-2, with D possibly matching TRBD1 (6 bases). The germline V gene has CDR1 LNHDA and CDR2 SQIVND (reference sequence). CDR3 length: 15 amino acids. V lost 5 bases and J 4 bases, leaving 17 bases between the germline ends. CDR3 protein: CASSQDRRNFYGYTF. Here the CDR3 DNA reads TGTGCCAGTAGTCAAGACAGGAGAAATTTCTATGGCTACACCTTC.